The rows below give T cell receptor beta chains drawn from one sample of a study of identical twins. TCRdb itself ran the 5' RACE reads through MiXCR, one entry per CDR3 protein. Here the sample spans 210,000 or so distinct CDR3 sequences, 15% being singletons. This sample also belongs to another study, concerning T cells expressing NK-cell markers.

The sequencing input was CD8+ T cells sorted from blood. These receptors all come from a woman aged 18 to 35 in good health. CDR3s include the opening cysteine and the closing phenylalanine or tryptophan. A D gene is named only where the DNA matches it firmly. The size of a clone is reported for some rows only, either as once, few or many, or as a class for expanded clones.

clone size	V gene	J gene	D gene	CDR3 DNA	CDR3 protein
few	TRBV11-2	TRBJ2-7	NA	TGTGCCAGCAGTTACGGGACTGACTCCTACGAGCAGTACTTC	CASSYGTDSYEQYF
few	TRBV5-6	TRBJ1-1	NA	TGTGCCAGCAGCAGCTATTATGAAGCTTTCTTT	CASSSYYEAFF
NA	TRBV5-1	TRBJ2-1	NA	TGCGCCAGCAGCTTGAGTGACGGCCCCTCAAGCTCCTACAATGAGCAGTTCTTC	CASSLSDGPSSSYNEQFF
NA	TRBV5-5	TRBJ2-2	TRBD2	TGTGCCAGCAGCTTGTCTGGGACTAGCGTTTCATTCACCGGGGAGCTGTTTTTT	CASSLSGTSVSFTGELFF
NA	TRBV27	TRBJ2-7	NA	TGTGCCAGCTCCCGGCCGGGGTACGAGCAGTACTTC	CASSRPGYEQYF
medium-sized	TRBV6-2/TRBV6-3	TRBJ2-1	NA	TGTGCCAGCAGTTACAGGGACTACAATGAGCAGTTCTTC	CASSYRDYNEQFF
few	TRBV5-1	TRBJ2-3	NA	TGCGCCAGCAGCTCAGAGCCACAGACCAGCACAGATACGCAGTATTTT	CASSSEPQTSTDTQYF
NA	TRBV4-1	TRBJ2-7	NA	TGCGCCAGCAGCCAAGAGGTATCGAGCGGCGCCTACGAGCAGTACTTC	CASSQEVSSGAYEQYF
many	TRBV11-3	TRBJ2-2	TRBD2	TGTGCCAGCAGCTTCGGGACTAGCGGGATTGCCGGGGAGCTGTTTTTT	CASSFGTSGIAGELFF
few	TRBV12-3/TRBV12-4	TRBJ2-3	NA	TGTGCCAGCAGTTTTATAATACAAGATACGCAGTATTTT	CASSFIIQDTQYF
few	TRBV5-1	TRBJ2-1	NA	TGCGCCAGCAAGAGTAGCGAGCACAATGAGCAGTTCTTC	CASKSSEHNEQFF
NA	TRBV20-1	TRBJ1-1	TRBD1	TGCAGTGCTCGGACAGGTGGCCTTGAAGCTTTCTTT	CSARTGGLEAFF
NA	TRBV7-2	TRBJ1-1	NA	TGTGCCAGCAGCTTAAGGTTGAAGGGCACTGAAGCTTTCTTT	CASSLRLKGTEAFF
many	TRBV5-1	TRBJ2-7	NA	TGCGCCAGCAGCTTGGAGGCAAGGCCCACCTACGAGCAGTACTTC	CASSLEARPTYEQYF
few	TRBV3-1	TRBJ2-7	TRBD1	TGTGCCAGCAGCCAGGAGGACAGGGTCCACGAGCAGTACTTC	CASSQEDRVHEQYF
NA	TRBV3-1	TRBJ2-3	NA	TGTGCCAGCAGCCAAGATGGGACCACAGATACGCAGTATTTT	CASSQDGTTDTQYF